Below, one T cell receptor beta chain is given with its context. Antigen: not known. Primers: 60 Vbeta forward and 13 Jbeta reverse. Assay: immunoSEQ multiplex PCR; the TCRdb copy retains only in-frame clones and omits some. Of about 160,000 clones listed, around 83% were seen once; the top ten hold roughly 2.2%. This specimen comes from a study of cytomegalovirus exposure and HLA in healthy donors. The study's findings and limits: The study labeled 150 to 200 TCR beta chains cytomegalovirus-associated.

Looked up from germline, CDR1 is SGHTS and CDR2 is YDEGEE. The CDR3 length is 14 residues. Trimming left V 7 bases short and J 4 bases short, with 15 bases between. Sequencing used PBMCs. The genes are TRBV5-8 and TRBJ1-5; possibly TRBD1 for D (6 bases). This clonotype was sampled from a young man in good health and CMV-seropositive. CDR3 coding DNA: TGTGCCAGCGGCAGGGGTATGCCTAATCAGCCCCAGCATTTT. Its translation is CASGRGMPNQPQHF.